What follows are 21 T cell receptor beta chains derived from one specimen sequenced in a study of shared clonotypes between healthy human individuals. Measured with immunoSEQ multiplex PCR; TCRdb has only the in-frame clones, and not every one. The data show about 2.1 million clones, roughly 91% seen once. Naivety among CD8 cells was defined by CD45RO negativity and positive CCR7 selection, thereby excluding terminally differentiated effector memory CD45RA+ cells. The sequenced material came from naive CD8+ T cells from PBMCs. The source is a man between 18 and 29 years old in good health. Some clones in this sample may be carry-over from other donors' samples.

This rearrangement joins TRBV29-1 to TRBJ2-5, with 12 bases aligning to TRBD2. Germline trimming cut 3 bases from V and 2 bases from J; bases unmatched to any gene: 10. The CDR3 loop spans 17 amino acids. From germline, CDR1 is SQVTM and CDR2 ANQGSEA. The CDR3 DNA follows: TGCAGCGTTGATGGAGGACTTGGACTAGCGGGACAAGAGACCCAGTACTTC. Its translation is CSVDGGLGLAGQETQYF.

V is TRBV5-1 and J is TRBJ2-7, with 8 bases identical to TRBD2. V was clipped by 4 bases and J by 0 bases; unmatched bases: 9. CDR3 length equals 16 residues. CDR1 and CDR2 (germline): SGHRS, YFSETQ. CDR3 protein: CASSLSVGLVSYEQYF. For the CDR3, the DNA is TGCGCCAGCAGCCTCTCAGTGGGACTAGTCTCCTACGAGCAGTACTTC.

This rearrangement joins TRBV27 to TRBJ2-1; D remains unclear. The CDR3 sequence is 13 residues long. The V end lost 3 bases, the J end lost 6 bases, and 9 bases lay between the germline ends. Per the germline V gene, CDR1 is MNHEY and CDR2 is SMNVEV (reference sequence). The CDR3 coding sequence is TGTGCCAGCAGTTTTTACGGAATCAATGAGCAGTTCTTC. Residues: CASSFYGINEQFF.

V usage is TRBV7-9 and J usage is TRBJ2-3; tentatively, D is TRBD2 (5 bases). Germline V gene data show CDR1 as SEHNR and CDR2 as FQNEAQ (reference sequence). This CDR3 is built from 15 residues. V dropped 7 bases and J dropped 6 bases, with 20 bases sitting between them. This chain's CDR3 is CASTPEALKRDTQYF. The CDR3, as DNA: TGTGCCAGCACCCCAGAGGCGTTAAAGCGGGATACGCAGTATTTT.

V is TRBV9 and J is TRBJ2-2, with a possible D match to TRBD2 (5 bases). V was trimmed by 0 bases and J by 5 bases, leaving 8 bases between them. CDR1 is SGDLS and CDR2 is YYNGEE in the germline V gene. The CDR3 extends over 14 amino acids. CDR3 sequence: CASSVVARTGELFF. CDR3 nucleotides: TGTGCCAGCAGCGTAGTAGCGAGGACCGGGGAGCTGTTTTTT.

The V call is TRBV5-1, the J call TRBJ2-1, with 14 bases fitting TRBD2. The CDR3 covers 17 residues. V lost 4 bases and J lost 5; bases outside the gene matches: 8. CDR1 is SGHRS and CDR2 is YFSETQ in the germline V gene. Here the CDR3 reads CASSPGLAGVRNNEQFF. Here the CDR3 DNA reads TGCGCCAGCAGCCCGGGACTAGCGGGAGTAAGGAACAATGAGCAGTTCTTC.

V is TRBV7-9 and J is TRBJ1-4; no clear D gene. Trimming took 10 bases from V and 5 from J, leaving 8 bases between them. The CDR3 extends over 11 amino acids. Germline V gene sequence: CDR1 SEHNR, CDR2 FQNEAQ (reference sequence). CDR3: CAIKPNEKLFF. The CDR3 bases are TGTGCCATCAAGCCAAATGAAAAACTGTTTTTT.

The V and J genes are TRBV6-5 and TRBJ2-7, with 7 bases identical to TRBD1. V was clipped by 2 bases and J by 3 bases; unmatched bases: 10. The CDR3 has 16 amino acids. Germline CDR1 and CDR2: MNHEY and SVGAGI. CDR3 DNA sequence: TGTGCCAGCAGTTACGGGCCGTCGGACAGGTTCTACGAGCAGTACTTC. Its translation: CASSYGPSDRFYEQYF.

Here the CDR3 reads CASRILGLAGYEQYF. CDR3 coding DNA: TGTGCCAGCAGGATCCTGGGACTAGCGGGATACGAGCAGTACTTC. The chain is built from TRBV27 and TRBJ2-7; 13 nucleotides align to TRBD2. CDR1 is MNHEY, CDR2 SMNVEV, per germline (reference sequence). The CDR3 length is 15 residues. V shed 6 bases and J 4 bases; nucleotides not matched to a gene: 6.

The chain has TRBV11-2 and TRBJ2-2; D perhaps matches TRBD2 (6 bases). Trimming took 8 bases from V and 6 from J, leaving 19 bases between them. CDR1 SGHAT and CDR2 FQNNGV come from the germline V gene. CDR3 length: 15 amino acids. The CDR3 DNA sequence: TGTGCCAGCTGGGCTCGGGAGTTAGGTCCCGGGGAGCTGTTTTTT. Its translation is CASWARELGPGELFF.

The rearrangement joins TRBV2 to TRBJ2-2, with a weak D call TRBD2 (5 bases). This CDR3 has 16 residues. Germline assignment: CDR1 SNHLY and CDR2 FYNNEI. V lost 3 bases, J lost 4 bases, and 15 bases lay in between. The CDR3 loop reads CASSDPVRDSTGELFF. The CDR3 coding sequence is TGTGCCAGCAGTGACCCTGTCCGGGATAGCACCGGGGAGCTGTTTTTT.

The chain is built from TRBV28 and TRBJ1-5; D uncertain. CDR3 length equals 14 residues. From germline, CDR1 is MDHEN and CDR2 SYDVKM. The V gene lost 3 bases and the J gene lost 4 bases, with 10 bases spanning the gap. CDR3: CASSFAGVNQPQHF. The CDR3 DNA sequence: TGTGCCAGCAGTTTCGCAGGAGTTAATCAGCCCCAGCATTTT.

This clone was recorded only once. The chain recombines TRBV7-6 with TRBJ1-2, with 8 bases lining up with TRBD1. Per the germline V gene, CDR1 is SGHVS and CDR2 is FNYEAQ. Trimming took 2 bases from V and 4 from J; bases not matched to a gene: 3. The length of the CDR3 is 14 residues. The CDR3 sequence is CASSLNRGVYGYTF. As DNA, the CDR3 is TGTGCCAGCAGCTTAAACAGGGGGGTCTATGGCTACACCTTC.

The chain employs TRBV15 and TRBJ1-2, with D possibly being TRBD1 (5 bases). Deletions cut 0 bases from V and 8 bases from J, with 13 bases between. Germline V CDR1 and CDR2: LNHNV, YYDKDF (reference sequence). This CDR3 is 14 amino acids long. CDR3 amino acids: CATSREGRAEGYTF. In DNA, the CDR3 is TGTGCCACCAGCAGAGAGGGCAGGGCGGAGGGCTACACCTTC.

This sequence joins TRBV6-5 and TRBJ2-2, with D tentatively TRBD1 or TRBD2 (6 bases each). This CDR3 has 16 amino acids. With 4 bases removed from V and 0 bases from J, the gap between germline ends came to 12 bases. Germline CDR1 is MNHEY and CDR2 is SVGAGI. CDR3 protein: CASSFLGGSNTGELFF. The CDR3 DNA reads as TGTGCCAGCAGTTTTCTGGGGGGCTCGAACACCGGGGAGCTGTTTTTT.

The chain uses TRBV27 and TRBJ2-7; D is uncertain. The CDR3 totals 11 residues. Deletions cut 6 bases from V and 2 bases from J, with 5 bases between. Germline lookup yields CDR1 MNHEY and CDR2 SMNVEV (reference sequence). DNA for the CDR3: TGTGCCAGCAGAGGAGCCTACGAGCAGTACTTC. Amino acids: CASRGAYEQYF.

This clone has only one observation. The chain combines TRBV6-1 with TRBJ1-1; D is possibly TRBD1 (6 bases). This CDR3 region has 14 residues. CDR1 is MNHNS, CDR2 SASEGT, per germline. Trimming removed 8 bases from V and 1 base from J, with 14 bases in between. This CDR3 reads CASVRGARNTEAFF. In nucleotides, the CDR3 is TGTGCCAGCGTCAGGGGTGCCCGGAACACTGAAGCTTTCTTT.

The J gene is TRBJ2-2, the V gene TRBV7-6, with D uncertain. Trimming left V 5 bases short and J 2 bases short, with 15 bases between. Germline CDR1 and CDR2: SGHVS and FNYEAQ. The length of the CDR3 is 16 residues. The CDR3 DNA follows: TGTGCCAGCAGCCAGAGTCAACTTTCCAACACCGGGGAGCTGTTTTTT. Translation gives CASSQSQLSNTGELFF.

The gene calls are TRBV30 and TRBJ1-1; D remains ambiguous. Per germline, CDR1 GTSNPN and CDR2 SVGIG (reference sequence). The CDR3 has 11 residues. Trimming pared 4 bases from V and 4 bases from J, leaving 7 bases between. The CDR3 DNA reads TGTGCCTGGAAGTTTATCACTGAAGCTTTCTTT. Amino acid sequence: CAWKFITEAFF.

V gene TRBV28 combines with J gene TRBJ2-7; D might be TRBD1 or TRBD2, each matching 5 bases. The CDR3 totals 15 residues. From germline, CDR1 is MDHEN and CDR2 SYDVKM. The V and J ends lost 5 bases and 5 bases respectively, with 19 bases between them. CDR3 coding DNA: TGTGCCAGCAGTCTAATGCTTAGCCCGGGGCACGAGCAGTACTTC. It encodes CASSLMLSPGHEQYF. Based on the CDR3 plus reference TRBV28 and TRBJ2-7, the full variable domain is DVKVTQSSRYLVKRTGEKVFLECVQDMDHENMFWYRQDPGLGLRLIYFSYDVKMKEKGDIPEGYSVSREKKERFSLILESASTNQTSMYLCASSLMLSPGHEQYFGPGTRLTVT.

This chain links TRBV7-9 with TRBJ2-2; perhaps TRBD2 as D (6 bases). Per germline, CDR1 SEHNR and CDR2 FQNEAQ (reference sequence). V lost 4 bases, J lost 6 bases, and 15 bases lay in between. There are 15 residues in the CDR3. CDR3 sequence (DNA): TGTGCCAGCAGCTGGTCGGGACTCCCAGCCGGGGAGCTGTTTTTT. Its protein is CASSWSGLPAGELFF.